This paragraph reports one T cell receptor beta chain. This entry is derived from a study of PD-L1 blockade in urothelial cancer. Across the whole study: Blood was subjected to analysis at 3 weeks (second dose) and 6 weeks following treatment start.

Profiled with immunoSEQ multiplex PCR; TCRdb holds only in-frame clones, not every one. The table lists 50,000 or so clones, roughly 84% of them singletons. Individual patients had between 1 and 8 samples, taken pretreatment and on-treatment. The CDR3 extends over 16 amino acids. V was clipped by 2 bases and J by 1 base; unmatched bases: 4. Germline V gene sequence: CDR1 SGHNT, CDR2 YENEEA. This rearrangement joins TRBV11-3 to TRBJ2-2, with TRBD1 matching over 7 bases. The receptor was derived from a man aged 40-50 years with urothelial cancer. Sequencing was performed on PBMCs, taken around atezolizumab (anti-PD-L1) treatment. CDR3 DNA: TGTGCCAGCAGCTTAAGCACAGGGGTGAACACCGGGGAGCTGTTTTTT. It translates to CASSLSTGVNTGELFF.